This T cell receptor (beta chain) was profiled in a study of identical twins. The CDR3 covers 11 residues. Trimming removed 8 bases from V and 7 bases from J, with 11 bases in between. Germline CDR1 and CDR2: SEHNR and FQNEAQ (reference sequence). TCRdb called the 5' RACE reads again in MiXCR, with one record for every CDR3 protein. The data show about 190,000 distinct CDR3 sequences, around 15% seen once. This clonotype has ten or more counts. The same data also went into a second study, on T cells expressing NK-cell markers. In that study: Sequencing of TCR beta repertoires drew on sorted CD3+CD56+NKG2C+, CD3+CD56+NKG2C- and CD3+CD56-NKG2C+ T cells.

The TCR originated in a young woman in good health. The J gene is TRBJ2-5, the V gene TRBV7-9; D is undetermined. Sequenced material: CD8+ T cells sorted from blood. CDR3 DNA sequence: TGTGCCAGCTCCCCCTCCGGGACCCAGTACTTC. It specifies CASSPSGTQYF.